Listed here are 27 T cell receptor beta chains from one sample, sequenced in a study of shared clonotypes between healthy human individuals. Here immunoSEQ multiplex PCR was the method, and the copy in TCRdb shows in-frame clones only, minus some. The sample lists around 2.3 million clones; approximately 95% were seen once. The sample comprised naive CD4+ T cells sorted from blood. Documented subset: CD45RA+ positively selected. The receptors derive from a man between 18 and 35 years old in good health.

V and J are TRBV29-1 and TRBJ2-5; D possibly uses TRBD1 or TRBD2 (5 bases each). CDR3 size: 13 residues. Trimming left V 8 bases short and J 10 bases short, with 23 bases between. Germline assignment: CDR1 SQVTM and CDR2 ANQGSEA. CDR3 DNA: TGCAGCTTAGCCCGGGCCTCGGGAAGGGGCCAGTACTTC. It yields the protein CSLARASGRGQYF.

The J gene is TRBJ1-1, the V gene TRBV5-1; perhaps TRBD1 as D (5 bases). CDR3 length equals 13 residues. V lost 4 bases to trimming and J lost 3 bases, with 10 bases between them. Germline loops: CDR1 SGHRS, CDR2 YFSETQ. This chain's CDR3 is CASSPQVYTEAFF. The CDR3 coding sequence is TGCGCCAGCAGCCCACAGGTGTACACTGAAGCTTTCTTT. Combining the CDR3 with reference TRBV5-1 and TRBJ1-1 gives the whole variable domain KAGVTQTPRYLIKTRGQQVTLSCSPISGHRSVSWYQQTPGQGLQFLFEYFSETQRNKGNFPGRFSGRQFSNSRSEMNVSTLELGDSALYLCASSPQVYTEAFFGQGTRLTVV.

The DNA for the CDR3 is TGTGCCAGCGGGCGGCAGAACACTGAAGCTTTCTTT. It is translated as CASGRQNTEAFF. V is TRBV2 and J is TRBJ1-1; D is unresolved. Trimming took off 8 bases at V and 1 base at J, with 8 bases between the two ends. The CDR3 has 12 amino acids. The germline V gene has CDR1 SNHLY and CDR2 FYNNEI.

The CDR3 loop reads CASSPGLNYGYTF. In DNA, the CDR3 is TGCGCCAGCAGCCCAGGGCTTAACTATGGCTACACCTTC. V and J are TRBV5-1 and TRBJ1-2; D possibly corresponds to TRBD1 (5 bases). Germline lookup yields CDR1 SGHRS and CDR2 YFSETQ. V lost 4 bases and J 1 base, leaving 8 bases between the germline ends. This CDR3 has 13 amino acids.

This rearrangement joins TRBV5-4 to TRBJ1-2; 8 nucleotides line up with TRBD1. CDR1 is SGHNT and CDR2 is YYREEE in the germline V gene (reference sequence). The CDR3 runs 14 residues. The ends lost 4 bases at V and 6 bases at J; junction bases unmatched: 8. The CDR3 sequence is CASSAKDRAHGYTF. In DNA form, the CDR3 reads TGTGCCAGCAGCGCGAAGGACAGGGCCCATGGCTACACCTTC. The complete variable domain, with remaining parts taken from reference TRBV5-4 and TRBJ1-2, reads ETGVTQSPTHLIKTRGQQVTLRCSSQSGHNTVSWYQQALGQGPQFIFQYYREEENGRGNFPPRFSGLQFPNYSSELNVNALELDDSALYLCASSAKDRAHGYTFGSGTRLTVV.

Concerning this clone itself: The same CDR3 can be traced to other DNA sequences in this sample. The rearrangement joins TRBV18 to TRBJ2-7, with TRBD1 identical over 7 bases. The V gene's germline CDR1 is KGHSH and CDR2 LQKENI. Trimming took 1 base from V and 3 from J; bases not matched to a gene: 3. This CDR3 has 14 amino acids. The CDR3 loop reads CASSPQGQNYEQYF. DNA for the CDR3: TGTGCCAGCTCACCACAGGGACAGAACTACGAGCAGTACTTC.

The V and J genes are TRBV5-1 and TRBJ2-7, with D tentatively TRBD1 or TRBD2 (5 bases each). The germline V gene has CDR1 SGHRS and CDR2 YFSETQ. The CDR3 consists of 14 residues. Trimming removed 1 base at V and 3 bases at J, with 11 bases between. The CDR3 protein is CASSLRDGLYEQYF. CDR3 bases: TGCGCCAGCAGCTTGCGGGACGGACTCTACGAGCAGTACTTC.

The chain has TRBV2 and TRBJ1-5, with D perhaps TRBD1 (5 bases). The length of the CDR3 is 13 residues. V gave up 4 bases and J gave up 7 bases, with 11 bases separating them. Per germline, CDR1 SNHLY and CDR2 FYNNEI. CDR3 sequence: CASSGGLYQPQHF. The DNA of the CDR3 is TGTGCCAGCAGTGGGGGGTTATACCAGCCCCAGCATTTT.

The chain carries TRBV7-2 and TRBJ2-1; 14 bases match TRBD2. Germline CDR1 SGHTA, CDR2 FQGNSA. The V gene end was trimmed by 1 base and the J gene end by 8 bases; junction bases not matched to a gene: 4. The CDR3 contains 16 residues. CDR3 sequence (DNA): TGTGCCAGCAGCTTAGGGGGACTAGCGGGAGTGTATGAGCAGTTCTTC. It encodes CASSLGGLAGVYEQFF.

As concerns this clone: Other DNA sequences in this specimen translate into the identical CDR3. This chain connects TRBV2 to TRBJ1-2; no clear D gene. Germline assignment: CDR1 SNHLY and CDR2 FYNNEI. This CDR3 has 13 amino acids. V lost 3 bases to trimming and J lost 2 bases, with 7 bases between them. The CDR3 DNA is TGTGCCAGCAGTGATTCGGGGAACTATGGCTACACCTTC. Its protein is CASSDSGNYGYTF.

The chain combines TRBV5-4 with TRBJ2-3; weak D call: TRBD1 (5 bases). V shed 5 bases and J shed 2 bases, with 9 bases lying between them. CDR1 is SGHNT, CDR2 YYREEE, per germline (reference sequence). The CDR3 is made up of 13 amino acids. The CDR3 loop is CASRQVDTDTQYF. The CDR3 DNA is TGTGCCAGCAGACAGGTCGACACAGATACGCAGTATTTT.

Points on this clone: Other DNA variants within this sample encode the same CDR3. The rearrangement uses TRBV18 and TRBJ2-7; TRBD2 agrees at 8 bases. Germline V CDR1 and CDR2: KGHSH, LQKENI. This CDR3 has 14 amino acids. J lost 1 base, V lost 3 bases, and 2 bases had no gene match. The CDR3 bases are TGTGCCAGCTCACCGGGGACTAGATCCTACGAGCAGTACTTC. As protein: CASSPGTRSYEQYF.

The chain combines TRBV5-1 with TRBJ2-2, with D hard to call. Looked up from germline, CDR1 is SGHRS and CDR2 is YFSETQ. V lost 0 bases to trimming and J lost 1 base, with 10 bases between them. The CDR3 loop spans 16 amino acids. The CDR3 sequence is CASSLAASRNTGELFF. The CDR3 DNA is TGCGCCAGCAGCTTGGCGGCCTCTAGGAACACCGGGGAGCTGTTTTTT.

This chain links TRBV7-2 with TRBJ1-2; 11 bases map to TRBD1. CDR3 size: 14 residues. Germline CDR1 is SGHTA and CDR2 is FQGNSA. V shed 4 bases, J shed 11 bases, and the junction held 9 bases outside the gene matches. CDR3 sequence (DNA): TGTGCCAGCAGCTCCTGGACAGGGGGCGCGGTGTACACCTTC. It codes for CASSSWTGGAVYTF.

This rearrangement joins TRBV9 to TRBJ2-7; tentative D call: TRBD1 (6 bases). The CDR3 runs 15 residues. Trimming cost V 0 bases and J 0 bases, with 10 bases left between them. CDR1 is SGDLS and CDR2 is YYNGEE in the germline V gene. The CDR3 sequence is CASSVGQDSSYEQYF. For the CDR3, the DNA is TGTGCCAGCAGCGTAGGACAGGACAGCTCCTACGAGCAGTACTTC.

The chain recombines TRBV25-1 with TRBJ2-7; D perhaps matches TRBD2 (6 bases). The CDR3 totals 14 residues. The V end lost 3 bases, the J end lost 2 bases, and 11 bases lay between the germline ends. The V gene's germline CDR1 is MGHDK and CDR2 SYGVNS. The CDR3 region is CASSEGLPPYEQYF. The CDR3, as DNA: TGTGCCAGCAGTGAGGGACTTCCCCCCTACGAGCAGTACTTC.

The chain is built from TRBV7-2 and TRBJ1-1, with unresolved D. Germline assignment: CDR1 SGHTA and CDR2 FQGNSA. CDR3 length: 14 residues. Trimming removed 4 bases at V and 0 bases at J, with 9 bases between. DNA of the CDR3: TGTGCCAGCAGCTCCGACGGACTGAACACTGAAGCTTTCTTT. This gives the protein CASSSDGLNTEAFF.

This chain joins TRBV5-1 and TRBJ2-3; 8 bases fit TRBD2. The germline gives CDR1 SGHRS, CDR2 YFSETQ. The CDR3 consists of 17 residues. V lost 4 bases and J lost 1; bases outside the gene matches: 11. DNA of the CDR3: TGCGCCAGCAGCCAAAATCCGGGGGGGCGAGGCACAGATACGCAGTATTTT. This codes for CASSQNPGGRGTDTQYF. The entire variable domain, with the rest obtained from reference TRBV5-1 and TRBJ2-3, is as follows: KAGVTQTPRYLIKTRGQQVTLSCSPISGHRSVSWYQQTPGQGLQFLFEYFSETQRNKGNFPGRFSGRQFSNSRSEMNVSTLELGDSALYLCASSQNPGGRGTDTQYFGPGTRLTVL.

This chain links TRBV19 with TRBJ2-1, with 8 bases aligning to TRBD1. The ends lost 7 bases at V and 5 bases at J; junction bases unmatched: 7. The CDR3 spans 14 residues. Germline-derived CDR1 and CDR2 are LNHDA and SQIVND (reference sequence). The chain's CDR3 is CASISTGDDNEQFF. The CDR3 DNA is TGTGCCAGTATCTCGACAGGGGATGACAATGAGCAGTTCTTC.

In the case of this clone: Other nucleotide sequences from this sample produce the same CDR3. The CDR3 is CASSSGTGGNTIYF. For the CDR3, the DNA is TGCGCCAGCAGCTCCGGGACGGGGGGAAACACCATATATTTT. The J gene is TRBJ1-3, the V gene TRBV5-1; D may be TRBD1 (5 bases). Germline V gene data show CDR1 as SGHRS and CDR2 as YFSETQ. The CDR3 totals 14 residues. Trimming left V 3 bases short and J 4 bases short, with 11 bases between.

The V call is TRBV4-1, the J call TRBJ1-6; D gene uncertain. V was shortened by 5 bases and J by 9 bases, with 11 bases between the two germline ends. Germline loops: CDR1 MGHRA, CDR2 YSYEKL. CDR3 size: 13 residues. The CDR3 region has the DNA TGCGCCAGCAGCGAGGTGAGGCGTTCACCCCTCCACTTT. This gives the protein CASSEVRRSPLHF.

About this clone itself: Other DNA variants within this sample encode the same CDR3. The rearrangement links TRBV30 to TRBJ2-3, with 7 positions matching TRBD1. The junction had 2 bases not matched to a gene; V was cut back by 5 bases and J by 3 bases. The CDR3 has 12 amino acids. Germline assignment: CDR1 GTSNPN and CDR2 SVGIG (reference sequence). CDR3 sequence reads: CAWHRGTDTQYF. CDR3 sequence (DNA): TGTGCCTGGCACAGGGGAACAGATACGCAGTATTTT. Filled out from reference TRBV30 and TRBJ2-3, the complete variable domain reads SQTIHQWPATLVQPVGSPLSLECTVEGTSNPNLYWYRQAAGRGLQLLFYSVGIGQISSEVPQNLSASRPQDRQFILSSKKLLLSDSGFYLCAWHRGTDTQYFGPGTRLTVL.

The chain links TRBV18 to TRBJ2-7, with D maybe TRBD2 (7 bases). V lost 10 bases and J 1 base, leaving 14 bases between the germline ends. Germline CDR1 reads KGHSH; CDR2 reads LQKENI. The CDR3 consists of 13 residues. In DNA form, the CDR3 reads TGTGCCACCACCGGGGGGCAATCCTACGAGCAGTACTTC. Translating it yields CATTGGQSYEQYF.

V and J are TRBV14 and TRBJ2-7; maybe TRBD2 (5 bases). Trimming removed 4 bases from V and 7 bases from J, with 20 bases in between. The CDR3 is 15 residues long. CDR1 SGHDN and CDR2 FVKESK come from the germline V gene. The CDR3, as DNA: TGTGCCAGCAGCCTCGAAGGAGGATCCTCGGGGGAGCAGTACTTC. It translates to CASSLEGGSSGEQYF.

The J gene is TRBJ2-1, the V gene TRBV4-2; the match to TRBD2 covers 7 bases. Looked up from germline, CDR1 is LGHNA and CDR2 is YNFKEQ. The V segment lost 0 bases and the J segment 4 bases; nucleotides outside the gene matches: 6. The CDR3 length is 16 residues. CDR3 sequence reads: CASSQDLGLQYNEQFF. The DNA for the CDR3 is TGTGCCAGCAGCCAAGATTTGGGACTACAGTACAATGAGCAGTTCTTC.

CDR3 residues: CASSPLGQLSYNEQFF. The CDR3 DNA reads TGTGCCAGCAGTCCCCTCGGACAGCTGTCCTACAATGAGCAGTTCTTC. The rearrangement links TRBV27 to TRBJ2-1, with D maybe TRBD1 (6 bases). This CDR3 has 16 amino acids. Germline CDR1 is MNHEY and CDR2 is SMNVEV (reference sequence). The V and J ends lost 5 bases and 1 base respectively, with 15 bases between them.

The rearrangement links TRBV4-2 to TRBJ1-4, with D perhaps matching TRBD1 (5 bases). This CDR3 spans 15 amino acids. The V and J ends lost 0 bases and 5 bases respectively, with 10 bases between them. CDR1 is LGHNA and CDR2 is YNFKEQ in the germline V gene. DNA for the CDR3: TGTGCCAGCAGCCAAGAACAGGACCGAAATGAAAAACTGTTTTTT. Its protein is CASSQEQDRNEKLFF.